The source of this TCR beta chain is a study of CD8+ T cells in alopecia areata. As for the study in general: Oral tofacitinib, 5 to 10 mg twice daily, was given in an open-label trial. Study findings and constraints: Greater clonality was observed in lesional scalp samples, especially alopecia totalis/universalis, versus normal scalp. Normal skin's resident alphabeta T cells are sequenced alongside lesional scalp T cells.

The CDR3 sequence is 14 residues long. V was trimmed by 5 bases and J by 8 bases, leaving 16 bases between them. Germline loops: CDR1 MNHEY, CDR2 SMNVEV (reference sequence). Stated treatment: oral pan-JAK inhibitor, 5-10 mg twice daily. Investigators sorted PBMCs to obtain both CD4+ and CD8+ T cells. This clone has only a few counts. The antigen is unknown. Extracted RNA was reverse transcribed into cDNA, the sequencing template. Profiling relied on immunoSEQ multiplex PCR, and the TCRdb table lists in-frame clones only, not all of them. The profile shows 180,000 or so clones, around 49% of them singletons.

The source was CD8+ T cells sorted from blood, collected at week 52, from a patient treated with tofacitinib. The chain is built from TRBV27 and TRBJ2-1; D might be TRBD2 (7 bases). This TCR came from a human donor with alopecia areata. Here the CDR3 reads CASSPRGARDEQFF. CDR3 DNA sequence: TGTGCCAGCAGTCCACGGGGGGCTCGTGATGAGCAGTTCTTC.